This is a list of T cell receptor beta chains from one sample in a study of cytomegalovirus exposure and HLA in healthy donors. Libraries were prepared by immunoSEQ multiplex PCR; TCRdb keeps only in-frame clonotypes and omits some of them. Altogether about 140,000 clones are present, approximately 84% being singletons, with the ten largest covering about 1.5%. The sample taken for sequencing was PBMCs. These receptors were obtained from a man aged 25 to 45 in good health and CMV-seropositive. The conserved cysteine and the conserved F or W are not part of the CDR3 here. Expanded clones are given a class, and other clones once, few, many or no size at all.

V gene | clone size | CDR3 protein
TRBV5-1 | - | ASSLASGGANTGELF
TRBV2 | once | ASREGDWYNEQF
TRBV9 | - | ASSVGTGGNGNTIY
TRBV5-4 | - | ASSVIADTQY
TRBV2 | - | ASSPGLADQETQY
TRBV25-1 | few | ASTQSGTSVETQY
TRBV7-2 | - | ASSLAGQDYGYT
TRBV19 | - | ASSSSSGPRTDTQY
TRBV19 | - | ASSSTGIGNTEAF
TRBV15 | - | ATSRDRGSQPQH
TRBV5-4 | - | ASSRPAGGSYNEQF
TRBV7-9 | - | ASSSGTGPAYEQY
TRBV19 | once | ASSIESGEKY
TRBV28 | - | ASSPPGDTQY
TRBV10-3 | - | AISETSGSTYEQY
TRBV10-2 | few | ASSDPRRGEKLF
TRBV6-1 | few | ASSDRTSGIYEQF
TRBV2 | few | ASSERETEKLF
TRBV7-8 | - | ASSSRGGAVRTDTQY
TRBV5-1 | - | ASSKGQDQETQY
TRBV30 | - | AWSVRGGLGEQY
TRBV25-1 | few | ASSESSGSSYNEQF
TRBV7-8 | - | GASSGPSYEQY
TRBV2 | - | ASTTNDLGVQLF
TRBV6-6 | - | ASGYEAHYGYT
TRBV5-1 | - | ASSLEAGYGYT
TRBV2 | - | ASEKTYEQY
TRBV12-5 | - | ASGLVGGHPYEQY
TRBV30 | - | ACQGGALGGNQPQH
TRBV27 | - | ASSLWPPTGDYGYT
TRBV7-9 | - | ASRIADTQY
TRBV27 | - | ASSLRRMRGTDTQY
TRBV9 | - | ASSVEPGRDQPQH
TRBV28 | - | ASTLRLAGGRGNEQF
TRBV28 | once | ASTHPTGAKNIQY
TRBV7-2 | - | ASSSLAGGPSEQY
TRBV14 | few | ASSQALETQY
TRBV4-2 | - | ASSPSTGTGANVLT
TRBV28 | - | ASSLAGGPWADTQY
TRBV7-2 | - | ASGGRTDTQY
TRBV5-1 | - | ASSLVGQGSGGPQETQY
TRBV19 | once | ASKNGQVYEQY
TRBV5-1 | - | ASSFQGNTEAF
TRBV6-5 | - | AGSYNGQVETQY
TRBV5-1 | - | ASSSGTGLGDTQY
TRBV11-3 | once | ASSTPDRGEETQY
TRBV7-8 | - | ASSSLAEGFNSPLH